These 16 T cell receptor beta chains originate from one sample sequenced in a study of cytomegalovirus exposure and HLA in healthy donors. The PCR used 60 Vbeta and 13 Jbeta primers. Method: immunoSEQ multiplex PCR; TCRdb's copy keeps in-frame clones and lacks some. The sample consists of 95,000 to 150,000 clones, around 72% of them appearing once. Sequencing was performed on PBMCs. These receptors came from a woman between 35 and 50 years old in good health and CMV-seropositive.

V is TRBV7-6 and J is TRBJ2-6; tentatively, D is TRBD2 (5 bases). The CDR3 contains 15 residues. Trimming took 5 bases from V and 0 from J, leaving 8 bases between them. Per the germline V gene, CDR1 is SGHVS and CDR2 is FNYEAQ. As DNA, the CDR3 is TGTGCCAGCAGCCCCGGGGACTCTGGGGCCAACGTCCTGACTTTC. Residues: CASSPGDSGANVLTF.

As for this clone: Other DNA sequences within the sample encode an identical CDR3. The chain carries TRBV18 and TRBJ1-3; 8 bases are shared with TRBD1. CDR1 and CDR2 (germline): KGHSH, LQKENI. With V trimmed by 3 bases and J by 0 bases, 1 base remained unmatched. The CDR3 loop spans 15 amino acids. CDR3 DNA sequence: TGTGCCAGCTCACCTGGGACAGGCTCTGGAAACACCATATATTTT. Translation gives CASSPGTGSGNTIYF.

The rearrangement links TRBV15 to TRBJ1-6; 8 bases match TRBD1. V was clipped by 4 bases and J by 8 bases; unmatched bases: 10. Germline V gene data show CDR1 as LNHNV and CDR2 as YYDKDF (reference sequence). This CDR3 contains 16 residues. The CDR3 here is CATSTRFLTGDSPLHF. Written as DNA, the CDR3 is TGTGCCACCAGCACCCGGTTTTTGACAGGGGATTCACCCCTCCACTTT.

The DNA for the CDR3 is TGTGCCAGCAGTTACGCCCCTACAGGGAACTATGGCTACACCTTC. Translated, it gives CASSYAPTGNYGYTF. The rearrangement links TRBV6-5 to TRBJ1-2; possibly TRBD1 for D (6 bases). V lost 2 bases, J lost 2 bases, and 12 bases lay in between. Looked up from germline, CDR1 is MNHEY and CDR2 is SVGAGI. The CDR3 spans 15 residues.

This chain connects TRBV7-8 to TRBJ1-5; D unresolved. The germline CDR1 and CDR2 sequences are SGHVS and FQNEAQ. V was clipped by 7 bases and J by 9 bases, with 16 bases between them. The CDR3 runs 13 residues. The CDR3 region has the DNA TGTGCCAGCACCACCCCGCCCGGCGGGCCCCAGCATTTT. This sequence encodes CASTTPPGGPQHF.

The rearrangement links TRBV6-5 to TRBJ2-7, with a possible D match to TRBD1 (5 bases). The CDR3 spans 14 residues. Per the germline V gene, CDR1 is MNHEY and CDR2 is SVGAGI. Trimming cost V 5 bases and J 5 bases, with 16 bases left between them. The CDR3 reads CASSTRTIVHEQYF. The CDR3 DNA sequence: TGTGCCAGCAGTACCCGGACAATCGTCCACGAGCAGTACTTC.

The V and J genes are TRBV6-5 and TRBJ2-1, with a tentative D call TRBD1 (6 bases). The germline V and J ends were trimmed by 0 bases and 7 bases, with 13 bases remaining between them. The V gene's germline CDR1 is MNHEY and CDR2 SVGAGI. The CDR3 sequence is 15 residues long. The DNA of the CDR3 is TGTGCCAGCAGTTACTCGTGGGACACGGGGAATGAGCAGTTCTTC. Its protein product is CASSYSWDTGNEQFF.

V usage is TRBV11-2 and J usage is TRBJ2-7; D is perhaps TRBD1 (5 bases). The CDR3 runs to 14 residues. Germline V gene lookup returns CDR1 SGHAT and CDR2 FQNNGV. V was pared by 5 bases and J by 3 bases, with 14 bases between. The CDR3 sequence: CASSPSGALYEQYF. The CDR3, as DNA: TGTGCCAGCAGCCCCAGTGGGGCACTCTACGAGCAGTACTTC.

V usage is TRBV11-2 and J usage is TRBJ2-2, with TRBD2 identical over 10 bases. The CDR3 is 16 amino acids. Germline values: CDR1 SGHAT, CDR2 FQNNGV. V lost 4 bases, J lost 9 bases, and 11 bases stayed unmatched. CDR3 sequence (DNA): TGTGCCAGCAGCTATCAAAGCGGGGGGGGCTTGAGGGAGCTGTTTTTT. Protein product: CASSYQSGGGLRELFF.

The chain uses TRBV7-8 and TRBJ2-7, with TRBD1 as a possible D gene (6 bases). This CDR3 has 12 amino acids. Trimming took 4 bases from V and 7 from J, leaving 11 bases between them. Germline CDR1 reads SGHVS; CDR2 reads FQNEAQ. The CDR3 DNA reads TGTGCCAGCAGCTCGCTTACAGGGGAGCAGTACTTC. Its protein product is CASSSLTGEQYF.

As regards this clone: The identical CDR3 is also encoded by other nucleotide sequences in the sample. In DNA, the CDR3 is TGTGCCAGCAGGGGACAGGGGGCTCTGAACACTGAAGCTTTCTTT. Amino acid sequence: CASRGQGALNTEAFF. V is TRBV6-5 and J is TRBJ1-1, with 12 bases matching TRBD1. The germline V gene encodes CDR1 MNHEY and CDR2 SVGAGI. The V gene end was trimmed by 6 bases and the J gene end by 0 bases; junction bases not matched to a gene: 2. CDR3 length equals 15 residues.

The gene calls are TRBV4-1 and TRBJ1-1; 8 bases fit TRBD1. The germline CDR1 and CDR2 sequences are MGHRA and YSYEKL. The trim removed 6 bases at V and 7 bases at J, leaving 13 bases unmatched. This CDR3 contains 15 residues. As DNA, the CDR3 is TGCGCCAGCAGACCAATTGGACAGGGCATGAATGAAGCTTTCTTT. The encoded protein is CASRPIGQGMNEAFF.

This CDR3 is CASRSGGAVGTDTQYF. The DNA of the CDR3 is TGTGCCAGCCGGAGCGGGGGGGCGGTTGGCACAGATACGCAGTATTTT. The chain carries TRBV6-6 and TRBJ2-3; 10 nucleotides align to TRBD2. V lost 8 bases and J lost 1; bases outside the gene matches: 9. The CDR3 loop spans 16 amino acids. CDR1 MNHNY and CDR2 SVGAGI come from the germline V gene (reference sequence).

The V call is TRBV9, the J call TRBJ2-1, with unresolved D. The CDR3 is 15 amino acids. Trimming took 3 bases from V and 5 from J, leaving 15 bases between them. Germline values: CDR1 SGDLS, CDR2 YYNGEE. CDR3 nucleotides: TGTGCCAGCAGCGCTAGGCTTGGCAGCAACAATGAGCAGTTCTTC. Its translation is CASSARLGSNNEQFF.

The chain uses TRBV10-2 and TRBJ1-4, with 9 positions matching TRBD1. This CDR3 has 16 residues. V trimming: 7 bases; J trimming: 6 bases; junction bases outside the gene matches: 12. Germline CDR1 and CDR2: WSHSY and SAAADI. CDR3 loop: CASTHTGTGMDEKLFF. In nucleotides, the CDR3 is TGCGCCAGCACTCATACCGGGACAGGGATGGATGAAAAACTGTTTTTT.

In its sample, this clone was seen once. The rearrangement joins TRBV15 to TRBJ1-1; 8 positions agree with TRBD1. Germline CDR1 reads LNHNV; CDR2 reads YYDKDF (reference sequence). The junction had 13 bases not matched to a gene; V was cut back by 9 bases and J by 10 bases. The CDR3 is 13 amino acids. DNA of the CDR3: TGTGCCACATCTTACCTAGACAGGGGCGCAGCTTTCTTT. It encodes CATSYLDRGAAFF.